This TCR beta chain was identified in a study of Graves' ophthalmopathy and Graves' hyperthyroidism. General study findings and limits: The model flagged ophthalmopathy progression at 65% to 71% sensitivity and around 72% specificity. Classification of ophthalmopathy versus stable hyperthyroidism by a 13-signature model yielded about 90% sensitivity and roughly 80% specificity. Detected in blood as well were most expanded thyroid clonotypes with frequency above 0.001.

Amplification from RNA transcripts yielded the TCR beta CDR3 regions. Second-round multiplex PCR came after a first-round RT-PCR that employed HTBI primers. MiXCR, run by TCRdb on the multiplex PCR reads, gives a single entry per CDR3 protein. The profile covers approximately 640,000 distinct CDR3 sequences, with over 40% appearing a single time and more than 2.5% taken by the ten largest. This CDR3 comprises 13 residues. Germline V gives CDR1 LGHDT, CDR2 YNNKEL (reference sequence). Trimming cost V 1 base and J 8 bases, with 11 bases left between them. A remark on this clonotype: Its target is unknown.

No donor had other autoimmune disease, uncontrolled infection, pregnancy or lactation. Sequencing used peripheral blood. The clonotype originates from an adult man with Graves' ophthalmopathy. V and J are TRBV3-1 and TRBJ1-1; TRBD1 is a possible D gene (5 bases). The CDR3 bases are TGTGCCAGCAGCCAAGTTCGAAGACAGGAAGCTTTCTTT. The encoded protein is CASSQVRRQEAFF.